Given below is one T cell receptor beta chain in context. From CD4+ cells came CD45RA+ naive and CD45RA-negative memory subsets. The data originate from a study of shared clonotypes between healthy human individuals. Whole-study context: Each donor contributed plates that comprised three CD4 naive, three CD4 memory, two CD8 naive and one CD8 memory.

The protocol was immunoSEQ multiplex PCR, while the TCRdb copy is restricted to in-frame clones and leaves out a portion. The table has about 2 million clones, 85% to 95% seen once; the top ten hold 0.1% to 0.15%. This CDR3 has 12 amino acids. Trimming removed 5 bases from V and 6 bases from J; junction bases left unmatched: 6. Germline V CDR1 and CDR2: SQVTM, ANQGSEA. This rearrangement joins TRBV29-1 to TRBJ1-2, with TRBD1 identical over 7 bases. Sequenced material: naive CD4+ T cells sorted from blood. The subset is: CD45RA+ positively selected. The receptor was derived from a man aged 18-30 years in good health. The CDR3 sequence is CSVWDSSNGYTF. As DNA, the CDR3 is TGCAGCGTTTGGGACAGTTCAAATGGCTACACCTTC.